The clone carrying this TCR beta chain was counted at least ten times. Its target is unknown. Uncontrolled infections, pregnancy, lactation or other autoimmune diseases led to patient exclusion. Researchers took RNA transcripts and amplified TCR beta CDR3 regions from them. HTBI primers primed a first-round RT-PCR, and a second-round multiplex PCR followed. MiXCR was run by TCRdb on the multiplex PCR reads, yielding one entry per CDR3 protein. The table records over a million distinct CDR3 sequences, about 36% of them present only once. This CDR3 region has 16 residues. Germline V CDR1 and CDR2: SGHTA, FQGNSA. Trimming cost V 1 base and J 4 bases, with 13 bases left between them. The data originate from a study of Graves' ophthalmopathy and Graves' hyperthyroidism. Study details: The stable label applied to hyperthyroidism with no ophthalmopathy within 18 months of follow-up.

Points from the study as a whole: Classification of ophthalmopathy versus stable hyperthyroidism by a 13-signature model yielded roughly 86% sensitivity and about 81% specificity.

Sequences were obtained from peripheral blood or thyroid tissue (not recorded which). The chain carries TRBV7-2 and TRBJ2-2, with D perhaps matching TRBD1 (5 bases). This receptor was taken from an adult man with Graves' hyperthyroidism. This chain's CDR3 is CASSLVRQGSTGELFF. CDR3 in DNA: TGTGCCAGCAGCTTAGTGAGGCAGGGATCCACCGGGGAGCTGTTTTTT. The entire variable domain, with the rest obtained from reference TRBV7-2 and TRBJ2-2, is as follows: GAGVSQSPSNKVTEKGKDVELRCDPISGHTALYWYRQSLGQGLEFLIYFQGNSAPDKSGLPSDRFSAERTGGSVSTLTIQRTQQEDSAVYLCASSLVRQGSTGELFFGEGSRLTVL.